The entry below describes one T cell receptor (beta chain). CDR3 length equals 12 residues. V gave up 6 bases and J gave up 9 bases, with 12 bases separating them. In germline, CDR1 is MNHEY, CDR2 SVGAGI. This sample was taken from a study of technical replicates of blood from a few donors. Some clones are missing from TCRdb's copy, which holds only in-frame ones; the method was immunoSEQ multiplex PCR. The repertoire holds around 63,000 clones, with 95% to 98% as singletons. The specimen sequenced was T cells isolated from PBMCs. This receptor was identified in a human donor in good health. The chain joins TRBV6-5 to TRBJ1-5; D unclear. CDR3 in amino acids: CASSRTAGPQHF. The CDR3 DNA sequence: TGTGCCAGCAGCCGTACTGCCGGGCCCCAGCATTTT.